Following are 18 T cell receptor beta chains from one sample sequenced in a study of blood T cells in healthy people across ages. The use of a sample-barcoded 5' primer and a J-beta primer mix characterized a second PCR of about 7 to 12 cycles. A single record per CDR3 protein comes from TCRdb applying MiXCR to the 5' RACE reads. The sample contains fewer than 1,200,000 distinct CDR3 sequences, 20% to 25% of which appear only once. Separately, the same data were catalogued under a study of T cells of mothers and their children.

The sample taken for sequencing was blood. The receptors here all came from a girl under 10 years old in good health.

The chain has TRBV7-9 and TRBJ2-3; 8 bases are a match to TRBD1. The germline CDR1 and CDR2 sequences are SEHNR and FQNEAQ (reference sequence). The CDR3 totals 16 residues. V shed 5 bases and J 4 bases; nucleotides not matched to a gene: 11. The CDR3 DNA sequence: TGTGCCAGCAGCCACGGACAGGGAATTCGGGCAGATACGCAGTATTTT. It is translated as CASSHGQGIRADTQYF.

V gene TRBV29-1 combines with J gene TRBJ1-4; D is perhaps TRBD1 (6 bases). The CDR3 is made up of 15 amino acids. Between the trimmed V and J ends, which lost 6 bases and 5 bases, there was a span of 19 bases. Germline CDR1 is SQVTM and CDR2 is ANQGSEA. CDR3 sequence: CSVRQDFGENEKLFF. CDR3 DNA: TGCAGCGTCCGACAGGATTTTGGGGAGAATGAAAAACTGTTTTTT.

This clonotype was seen a handful of times. This chain uses TRBV7-9 with TRBJ1-4, with unresolved D. V dropped 4 bases and J dropped 2 bases, with 11 bases sitting between them. This CDR3 spans 15 amino acids. Germline V gene lookup returns CDR1 SEHNR and CDR2 FQNEAQ (reference sequence). As DNA, the CDR3 is TGTGCCAGCAGCTCCGGGGTTTCCACTAATGAAAAACTGTTTTTT. It codes for CASSSGVSTNEKLFF.

This clonotype came up many times. V usage is TRBV7-3 and J usage is TRBJ2-1, with 7 bases fitting TRBD1. This CDR3 spans 15 amino acids. CDR1 SGHTA and CDR2 FQGTGA come from the germline V gene. Unmatched junction bases numbered 5, after V lost 5 bases and J lost 1 base. The CDR3: CASSQQGMSYNEQFF. For the CDR3, the DNA is TGTGCCAGCAGCCAACAGGGGATGTCCTACAATGAGCAGTTCTTC.

V and J are TRBV9 and TRBJ2-5, with TRBD1 identical over 7 bases. TRBJ2-7 matches the DNA end more closely, so the J call is doubtful. The CDR3 totals 15 residues. Germline V CDR1 and CDR2: SGDLS, YYNGEE. The CDR3 region is CASSPMTGISYEQYF. The CDR3 region has the DNA TGTGCCAGCAGCCCAATGACAGGGATATCCTACGAGCAGTACTTC.

This clonotype has only a few counts. This chain connects TRBV6-1 to TRBJ1-5, with no clear D. The CDR3 spans 15 residues. Trimming stripped 10 bases from V and 0 bases from J, with 16 bases between. Germline assignment: CDR1 MNHNS and CDR2 SASEGT. The chain's CDR3 is CATLIGVYSNQPQHF. The CDR3 DNA is TGTGCCACCTTAATCGGGGTTTATAGCAATCAGCCCCAGCATTTT.

The chain combines TRBV29-1 with TRBJ1-4; D not resolved. Per germline, CDR1 SQVTM and CDR2 ANQGSEA. Trimming left V 4 bases short and J 5 bases short, with 5 bases between. The CDR3 is made up of 11 amino acids. The CDR3 reads CSVAQNEKLFF. The CDR3 DNA reads TGCAGCGTTGCTCAGAATGAAAAACTGTTTTTT.

V is TRBV7-3 and J is TRBJ2-5; D remains unclear. Trimming removed 1 base at V and 3 bases at J, with 9 bases between. The CDR3 consists of 14 residues. The V gene's germline CDR1 is SGHTA and CDR2 FQGTGA. The CDR3 DNA follows: TGTGCCAGCAGCTTAAGCCTAGAGGAAGAGACCCAGTACTTC. Protein: CASSLSLEEETQYF.

The chain combines TRBV4-3 with TRBJ2-1; D is uncertain. The CDR3 totals 12 residues. CDR1 is LGHNA and CDR2 is YSLEER in the germline V gene. Trimming pared 4 bases from V and 8 bases from J, leaving 9 bases between. CDR3 DNA sequence: TGCGCCAGCAGCCCCGGATCGGATGAGCAGTTCTTC. Encoded protein: CASSPGSDEQFF.

V usage is TRBV7-9 and J usage is TRBJ2-7; 8 bases map to TRBD2. The DNA end is a closer match to TRBJ2-1, so the J assignment may be wrong. The CDR3 runs 14 residues. Per the germline V gene, CDR1 is SEHNR and CDR2 is FQNEAQ (reference sequence). The CDR3 DNA reads as TGTGCCAGCAGCTTCGGGAGGGTTGACAATGAGCAGTTCTTC. Its translation: CASSFGRVDNEQFF.

This clonotype was counted a few times. The chain is built from TRBV27 and TRBJ1-5; D unresolved. The CDR3 runs to 13 residues. The V end was cut by 2 bases, the J end by 7 bases, with 9 bases between. The germline V gene encodes CDR1 MNHEY and CDR2 SMNVEV (reference sequence). The CDR3 is CASSLRWGQPQHF. The CDR3 DNA follows: TGTGCCAGCAGTTTACGATGGGGACAGCCCCAGCATTTT.

V gene TRBV28 combines with J gene TRBJ2-1; no clear D. Near its end, the DNA agrees better with TRBJ2-5, so the J call may be wrong. CDR3 length: 17 amino acids. The germline V gene has CDR1 MDHEN and CDR2 SYDVKM. CDR3 amino acids: CAIQGPPGSGGQETQYF. The CDR3 region has the DNA TGTGCCATCCAAGGCCCCCCCGGGTCAGGTGGTCAAGAGACCCAGTACTTC.

The gene calls are TRBV24-1 and TRBJ1-1; no reliable D call. V lost 0 bases and J lost 10, with 14 bases in between. The germline V gene encodes CDR1 KGHDR and CDR2 SFDVKD. This CDR3 contains 14 residues. In nucleotides, the CDR3 is TGTGCCACCAGTGATTTGGATTCGGCCTCGGGAGCTTTCTTT. This encodes CATSDLDSASGAFF.

This rearrangement joins TRBV27 to TRBJ2-7, with 7 positions matching TRBD1. The V gene end was trimmed by 3 bases and the J gene end by 1 base; junction bases not matched to a gene: 3. From germline, CDR1 is MNHEY and CDR2 SMNVEV (reference sequence). CDR3 size: 14 residues. This CDR3 is CASSFLDRSYEQYF. CDR3 DNA: TGTGCCAGCAGTTTCCTGGACAGGTCCTACGAGCAGTACTTC.

This clonotype was counted a few times. This chain connects TRBV11-3 to TRBJ2-5, with TRBD2 matching 9 bases. TRBJ2-7 explains the end of the DNA better; the J call may be wrong. The germline gives CDR1 SGHNT, CDR2 YENEEA. The CDR3 extends over 16 amino acids. The CDR3 here is CASSLELLAGSYEQYF. The CDR3 DNA follows: TGTGCCAGCAGCTTAGAACTTCTAGCGGGGTCCTACGAGCAGTACTTC.

The chain employs TRBV24-1 and TRBJ1-2; D call uncertain. CDR3 length equals 13 residues. V gave up 4 bases and J gave up 4 bases, with 9 bases separating them. Germline loops: CDR1 KGHDR, CDR2 SFDVKD. Written as DNA, the CDR3 is TGTGCCACCAGTGAACCCGGCTTCTATGGCTACACCTTC. This translates into CATSEPGFYGYTF.

This clonotype appeared a single time. V is TRBV7-2 and J is TRBJ1-2; D not certain. Trimming removed 4 bases from V and 1 base from J, with 16 bases in between. CDR3 length: 16 amino acids. Germline V gene lookup returns CDR1 SGHTA and CDR2 FQGNSA. CDR3 bases: TGTGCCAGCAGCTCCGACATTCGTGCGGTTAACTATGGCTACACCTTC. It codes for CASSSDIRAVNYGYTF.

The sample holds a few counts of this clonotype. The genes are TRBV12-3 or TRBV12-4 and TRBJ1-1; D gene unclear. The CDR3 has 14 amino acids. Deletions cut 3 bases from V and 4 bases from J, with 12 bases between. CDR3: CASSFGTDFTEAFF. The CDR3 DNA reads TGTGCCAGCAGTTTTGGTACAGACTTCACTGAAGCTTTCTTT.